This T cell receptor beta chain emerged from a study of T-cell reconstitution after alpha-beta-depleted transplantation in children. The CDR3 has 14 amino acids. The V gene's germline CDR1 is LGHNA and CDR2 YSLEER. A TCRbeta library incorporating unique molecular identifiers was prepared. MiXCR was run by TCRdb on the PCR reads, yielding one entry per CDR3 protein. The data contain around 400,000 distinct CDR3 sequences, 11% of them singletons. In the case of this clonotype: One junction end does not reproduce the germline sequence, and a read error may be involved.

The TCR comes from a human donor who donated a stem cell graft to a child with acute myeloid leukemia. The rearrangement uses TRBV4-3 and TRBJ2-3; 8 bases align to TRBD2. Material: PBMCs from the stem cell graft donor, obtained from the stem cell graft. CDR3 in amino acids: CASSQELAADAQYF. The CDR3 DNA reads TGCGCCAGCAGCCAGGAACTAGCGGCAGATGCGCAGTATTTT.